There are a few counts of the clone carrying this T cell receptor (beta chain). Its antigen is not known. Assay used: immunoSEQ multiplex PCR; TCRdb lists only in-frame clones, some missing. The sample records under 9,000 clones, about 66% being singletons. The CDR3 runs to 13 residues. V dropped 2 bases and J dropped 0 bases, with 4 bases sitting between them. Germline V gene lookup returns CDR1 MNHEY and CDR2 SMNVEV (reference sequence). This sample is part of a study of T cell clonotyping in hematopoietic cell transplantation. Findings and caveats of the study: Graft donor and pretransplant recipient Inverse Simpson Index values predicted broader posttransplant TCR diversity. After transplant, recipient diversity fell while pathologically expanded clonotypes grew through day 180. Cells were unsorted, so CD4 and CD8 contributions were not separated. Few recipient clonotypes overlapped donors; over 97% were de novo at given depth.

The source was peripheral blood mononuclear cells, collected 100 days after allogeneic stem cell transplant. The V call is TRBV27, the J call TRBJ1-2; D not resolved. The TCR was taken from a male patient aged 55-69 years who had an allogeneic stem cell transplant from an unrelated donor, so the T cells may come from the graft donor. Some clones in this sample may be carry-over from other donors' samples. CDR3 sequence (DNA): TGTGCCAGCAGTTTAGTGGCTAACTATGGCTACACCTTC. As protein: CASSLVANYGYTF.